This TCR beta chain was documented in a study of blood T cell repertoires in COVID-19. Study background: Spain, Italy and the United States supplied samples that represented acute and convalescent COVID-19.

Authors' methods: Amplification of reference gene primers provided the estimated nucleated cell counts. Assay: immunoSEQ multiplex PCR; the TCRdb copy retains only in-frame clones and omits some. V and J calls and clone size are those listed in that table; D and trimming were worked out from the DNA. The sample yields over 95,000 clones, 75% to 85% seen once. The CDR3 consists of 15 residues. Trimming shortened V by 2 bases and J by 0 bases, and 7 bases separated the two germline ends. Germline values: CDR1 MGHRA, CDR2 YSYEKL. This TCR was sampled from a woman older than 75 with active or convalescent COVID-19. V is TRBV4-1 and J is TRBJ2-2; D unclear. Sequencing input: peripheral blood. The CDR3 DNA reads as TGCGCCAGCAGCCAAATCGGAGCGAACACCGGGGAGCTGTTTTTT. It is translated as CASSQIGANTGELFF.